This is a list of T cell receptor beta chains from one sample in a study of response to subunit inactivated influenza vaccine. TCRdb reprocessed the RT-PCR reads with MiXCR, giving one entry per CDR3 protein. This sample carries 300,000 to 350,000 distinct CDR3 sequences, 22% of them seen once, and the ten largest clones take 10% to 13%. The starting material was PBMCs from blood, obtained approximately 20 months after vaccination. The receptors derive from a man in his fifties or sixties who received an inactivated influenza vaccine. CDR3s include the opening cysteine and the closing phenylalanine or tryptophan. Fields, in order: clone size, D gene, J gene, V gene, CDR3 protein, CDR3 DNA. The D gene is left open where the match is weak. Where a row states a size, it is once, few, many or the class of an expanded clone; other rows omit it.

abundance: -; d_gene: -; j_gene: TRBJ2-3; v_gene: TRBV20-1; CDR3aa: CSASNPGRGTDTQYF; CDR3nt: TGCAGTGCTAGCAACCCAGGGCGAGGCACAGATACGCAGTATTTT
abundance: many; d_gene: TRBD1; j_gene: TRBJ1-4; v_gene: TRBV7-9; CDR3aa: CASSFGQGVNEKLFF; CDR3nt: TGTGCCAGCAGCTTTGGGCAGGGGGTGAATGAAAAACTGTTTTTT
abundance: few; d_gene: TRBD1; j_gene: TRBJ1-2; v_gene: TRBV28; CDR3aa: CASRSGQNSYGYTF; CDR3nt: TGTGCCAGCAGATCGGGACAGAACTCCTATGGCTACACCTTC
abundance: few; d_gene: -; j_gene: TRBJ2-1; v_gene: TRBV29-1; CDR3aa: CSVGVMSSYNEQFF; CDR3nt: TGCAGCGTTGGGGTGATGAGCTCCTACAATGAGCAGTTCTTC
abundance: -; d_gene: TRBD1; j_gene: TRBJ2-5; v_gene: TRBV4-1; CDR3aa: CASSRRDRLLGETQYF; CDR3nt: TGCGCCAGCAGCCGGAGGGACAGGTTGTTGGGGGAGACCCAGTACTTC
abundance: -; d_gene: -; j_gene: TRBJ2-7; v_gene: TRBV7-2; CDR3aa: CASSLNSEGEQYF; CDR3nt: TGTGCCAGCAGCTTAAATTCAGAGGGCGAGCAGTACTTC
abundance: -; d_gene: TRBD2; j_gene: TRBJ2-7; v_gene: TRBV12-3/TRBV12-4; CDR3aa: CASSPGTSGEQYF; CDR3nt: TGTGCCAGCAGTCCCGGGACTAGCGGCGAGCAGTACTTC
abundance: -; d_gene: -; j_gene: TRBJ1-4; v_gene: TRBV3-1; CDR3aa: CASTSIGEKLFF; CDR3nt: TGTGCCAGCACCTCAATAGGGGAAAAACTGTTTTTT
abundance: -; d_gene: -; j_gene: TRBJ2-3; v_gene: TRBV10-3; CDR3aa: CAIRPGSTDTQYF; CDR3nt: TGTGCCATCAGACCGGGCAGCACAGATACGCAGTATTTT
abundance: -; d_gene: -; j_gene: TRBJ1-5; v_gene: TRBV7-2; CDR3aa: CASSLEAENQPQHF; CDR3nt: TGTGCCAGCAGCTTAGAGGCAGAAAACCAGCCCCAGCATTTT
abundance: many; d_gene: TRBD1; j_gene: TRBJ1-5; v_gene: TRBV19; CDR3aa: CASSMTGVSNQPQHF; CDR3nt: TGTGCCAGTAGTATGACAGGGGTAAGCAATCAGCCCCAGCATTTT
abundance: -; d_gene: -; j_gene: TRBJ1-3; v_gene: TRBV2; CDR3aa: CASSASGTGNSIYF; CDR3nt: TGTGCCAGCAGTGCATCAGGGACTGGAAACAGCATATATTTT
abundance: few; d_gene: TRBD1; j_gene: TRBJ1-2; v_gene: TRBV20-1; CDR3aa: CSARLGGGGSYGYTF; CDR3nt: TGCAGTGCCAGGCTAGGGGGCGGAGGCTCTTATGGCTACACCTTC
abundance: -; d_gene: -; j_gene: TRBJ1-1; v_gene: TRBV20-1; CDR3aa: CSARPGAMNTEAFF; CDR3nt: TGCAGTGCTAGACCCGGAGCGATGAACACTGAAGCTTTCTTT
abundance: -; d_gene: -; j_gene: TRBJ1-5; v_gene: TRBV4-1; CDR3aa: CASSQVRGGKSNQPQHF; CDR3nt: TGCGCCAGCAGCCAAGTAAGGGGCGGCAAAAGCAATCAGCCCCAGCATTTT
abundance: few; d_gene: -; j_gene: TRBJ2-1; v_gene: TRBV15; CDR3aa: CATSRDALVEQFF; CDR3nt: TGTGCCACCAGCAGAGACGCTCTAGTCGAGCAGTTCTTC
abundance: -; d_gene: TRBD2; j_gene: TRBJ2-5; v_gene: TRBV7-6; CDR3aa: CASSLRGDRYQEAQYF; CDR3nt: TGTGCCAGCAGCTTACGGGGGGACCGATACCAAGAGGCCCAGTACTTC
abundance: -; d_gene: -; j_gene: TRBJ2-3; v_gene: TRBV4-2; CDR3aa: CASSQGPGGRSTDTQYF; CDR3nt: TGTGCCAGCAGCCAAGGTCCCGGGGGCAGGAGCACAGATACGCAGTATTTT
abundance: few; d_gene: -; j_gene: TRBJ2-5; v_gene: TRBV24-1; CDR3aa: CATSVLGGMGQETQYF; CDR3nt: TGTGCCACCAGTGTCTTAGGGGGAATGGGCCAAGAGACCCAGTACTTC
abundance: many; d_gene: -; j_gene: TRBJ1-1; v_gene: TRBV27; CDR3aa: CASSFPGGFEAFF; CDR3nt: TGTGCCAGCAGTTTTCCGGGGGGGTTTGAAGCTTTCTTT